The TCR beta chain under discussion was sequenced for a study of OX40 agonist ivuxolimab in advanced cancers. As for the study in general: Ivuxolimab is a fully human IgG2 antibody that activates OX40 (CD134). Six ivuxolimab dose levels, 0.01 to 10 mg/kg, were given intravenously every 2 weeks.

V was cut by 3 bases and J by 3 bases, with 15 bases left in between. CDR1 GTSNPN and CDR2 SVGIG come from the germline V gene (reference sequence). CDR3 length equals 14 residues. Patients were ineligible given autoimmune disease history or systemic immunosuppression. Produced via immunoSEQ multiplex PCR; TCRdb's table is partial and in-frame only. The data show tens of thousands of clones, about 88% seen once. This receptor was obtained from an adult with an advanced solid tumor such as melanoma, head and neck, liver or kidney cancer. The V call is TRBV30, the J call TRBJ2-7, with TRBD1 as a possible D gene (5 bases). Sequencing was performed on CD4+ or CD8+ T cells sorted from blood, taken in a trial of the OX40 agonist ivuxolimab. The CDR3 protein is CAWRSMGPNYEQYV. The CDR3 bases are TGTGCCTGGAGGTCGATGGGGCCGAACTACGAGCAGTACGTC.